The T cell receptor beta chain under discussion was sequenced for a study of blood T cell repertoires in COVID-19. About the study: Sites across the United States, Italy and Spain contributed samples from acute and convalescent COVID-19.

Per the germline V gene, CDR1 is MGHRA and CDR2 is YSYEKL. The CDR3 is made up of 17 amino acids. Trimming removed 1 base from V and 0 bases from J, with 13 bases in between. This clone was counted only a few times. Clones were sequenced by immunoSEQ multiplex PCR, and TCRdb holds only the in-frame ones, with some missing. The sample carries roughly 200,000 clones, roughly 80% recorded once. The receptor comes from a man aged 45 to 65 who had recovered from COVID-19. V is TRBV4-1 and J is TRBJ1-3; tentatively, D is TRBD1 (6 bases). The sequenced material came from peripheral blood. CDR3 bases: TGCGCCAGCAGCCAAGGTTCCTGGGGACACTCTGGAAACACCATATATTTT. This gives the protein CASSQGSWGHSGNTIYF.